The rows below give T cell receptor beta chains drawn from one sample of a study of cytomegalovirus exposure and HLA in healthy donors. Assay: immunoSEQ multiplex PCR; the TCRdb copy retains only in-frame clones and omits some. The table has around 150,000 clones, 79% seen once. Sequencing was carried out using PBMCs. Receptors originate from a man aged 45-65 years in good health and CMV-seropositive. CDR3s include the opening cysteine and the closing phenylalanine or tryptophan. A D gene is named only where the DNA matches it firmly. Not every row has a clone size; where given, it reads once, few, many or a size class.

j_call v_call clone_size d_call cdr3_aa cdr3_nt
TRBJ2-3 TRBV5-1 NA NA CASSSGQLGDTQYF TGCGCCAGCAGCTCAGGACAATTGGGAGATACGCAGTATTTT
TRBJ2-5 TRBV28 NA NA CASSPLGGKTQYF TGTGCCAGCAGTCCACTGGGCGGGAAGACCCAGTACTTC
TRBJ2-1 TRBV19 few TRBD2 CASSIGLADYNEQFF TGTGCCAGTAGTATAGGACTAGCGGACTACAATGAGCAGTTCTTC
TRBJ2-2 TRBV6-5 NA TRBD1 CASSYQGAGGELFF TGTGCCAGCAGTTACCAGGGGGCCGGCGGGGAGCTGTTTTTT
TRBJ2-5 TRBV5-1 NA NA CASIKAGEETQYF TGCGCCAGCATAAAAGCAGGGGAAGAGACCCAGTACTTC
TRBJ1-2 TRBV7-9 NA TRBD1 CASSGRDRGRGYGYTF TGTGCCAGCAGCGGCCGGGACAGGGGGCGCGGGTATGGCTACACCTTC
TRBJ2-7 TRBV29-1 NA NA CSVLFQGHSYEQYF TGCAGCGTCCTCTTCCAGGGCCACTCCTACGAGCAGTACTTC
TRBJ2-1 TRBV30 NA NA CAWSVKHPYNEQFF TGTGCCTGGAGTGTTAAACACCCCTACAATGAGCAGTTCTTC
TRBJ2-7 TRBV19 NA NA CASSRDGGRSSYEQYF TGTGCCAGTAGTAGAGACGGGGGGCGAAGCTCCTACGAGCAGTACTTC
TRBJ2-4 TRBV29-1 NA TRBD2 CSVVAGGLAYF TGCAGCGTTGTAGCGGGAGGTCTCGCGTACTTC
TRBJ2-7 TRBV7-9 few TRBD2 CSSSPIRSLAVYEQYF TGTTCCAGCAGCCCAATAAGGTCACTAGCGGTCTACGAGCAGTACTTC
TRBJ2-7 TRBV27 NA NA CASSSQFAYEQYF TGCGCCAGCAGTTCTCAGTTTGCCTACGAGCAGTACTTC
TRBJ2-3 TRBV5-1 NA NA CASARRSTDTQYF TGCGCCAGCGCTCGGAGGAGCACAGATACGCAGTATTTT
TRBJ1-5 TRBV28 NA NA CASHRFNQPQHF TGTGCCAGTCACAGGTTCAATCAGCCCCAGCATTTT
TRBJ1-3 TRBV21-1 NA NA CASSRQDSGNTIYF TGTGCCAGCTCCAGACAGGACTCTGGAAACACCATATATTTT
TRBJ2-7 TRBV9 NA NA CASSVAETSWAEEQYF TGTGCCAGCAGCGTAGCCGAAACTAGCTGGGCGGAAGAGCAGTACTTC
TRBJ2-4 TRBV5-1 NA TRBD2 CASSSNPGLAGGVKNIQYF TGCGCCAGCAGCTCGAATCCGGGACTAGCGGGAGGTGTCAAAAACATTCAGTACTTC
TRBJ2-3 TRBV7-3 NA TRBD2 CASSLGLAASTDTQYF TGTGCCAGCAGCTTAGGACTAGCAGCTAGCACAGATACGCAGTATTTT
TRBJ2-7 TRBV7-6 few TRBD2 CASSVTGLADYEQYF TGTGCCAGCAGCGTAACGGGACTAGCGGACTACGAGCAGTACTTC
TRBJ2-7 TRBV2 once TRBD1 CASNWDRGHEQYF TGTGCCAGCAACTGGGACAGGGGCCACGAGCAGTACTTC
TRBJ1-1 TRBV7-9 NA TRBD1 CSSSSWDRPVAFF TGTTCCAGCAGCTCATGGGACAGGCCGGTAGCTTTCTTT
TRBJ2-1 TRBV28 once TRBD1 CASSRDRAPNEQFF TGTGCCAGCAGCCGGGACAGGGCCCCCAATGAGCAGTTCTTC